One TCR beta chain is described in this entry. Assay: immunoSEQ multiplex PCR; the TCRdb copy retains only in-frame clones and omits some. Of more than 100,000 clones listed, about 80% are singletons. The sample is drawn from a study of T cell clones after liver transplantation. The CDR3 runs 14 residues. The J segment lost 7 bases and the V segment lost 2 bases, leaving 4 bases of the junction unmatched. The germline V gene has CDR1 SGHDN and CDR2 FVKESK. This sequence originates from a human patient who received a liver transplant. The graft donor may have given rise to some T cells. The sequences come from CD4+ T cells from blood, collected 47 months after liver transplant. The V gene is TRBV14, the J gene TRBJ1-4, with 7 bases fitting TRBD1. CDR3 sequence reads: CASSQNRGIEKLFF. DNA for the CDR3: TGTGCCAGCAGCCAAAACAGGGGAATTGAAAAACTGTTTTTT. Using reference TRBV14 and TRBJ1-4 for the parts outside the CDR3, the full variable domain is EAGVTQFPSHSVIEKGQTVTLRCDPISGHDNLYWYRRVMGKEIKFLLHFVKESKQDESGMPNNRFLAERTGGTYSTLKVQPAELEDSGVYFCASSQNRGIEKLFFGSGTQLSVL.